This TCR beta chain was obtained from a study of blood T cell repertoires in COVID-19. Germline CDR1 is SGHDT and CDR2 is YYEEEE. After removal of 2 bases from V and 0 bases from J, the junction contained 11 bases not matched to a gene. The CDR3 spans 19 residues. The protocol was immunoSEQ multiplex PCR, while the TCRdb copy is restricted to in-frame clones and leaves out a portion. There are about half a million clones in the sample; about 88% occur only once, and about 1% lies in the top ten. This clone was observed a single time. The receptor was isolated from a young man with COVID-19, enrolled during active disease. The specimen was peripheral blood. The chain employs TRBV5-6 and TRBJ1-6, with TRBD1 matching 7 bases. The CDR3 nucleotides are TGTGCCAGCAGCTTCCTCAGGCAGGGGGGTGGCTCCTATAATTCACCCCTCCACTTT. The encoded protein is CASSFLRQGGGSYNSPLHF. The entire variable domain, with the rest obtained from reference TRBV5-6 and TRBJ1-6, is as follows: DAGVTQSPTHLIKTRGQQVTLRCSPKSGHDTVSWYQQALGQGPQFIFQYYEEEERQRGNFPDRFSGHQFPNYSSELNVNALLLGDSALYLCASSFLRQGGGSYNSPLHFGNGTRLTVT.